This T cell receptor (beta chain) was retrieved from a study of PD-1 blockade in classical Hodgkin lymphoma. TCRdb keeps only in-frame clones here, not all; method: immunoSEQ multiplex PCR. The sample comprises tens of thousands of clones, about 88% of which are singletons, and roughly 5% rests with the top ten. Relapse was seen in all patients after autologous stem cell transplantation, and brentuximab vedotin exposure was variable. The V segment lost 4 bases and the J segment 3 bases; nucleotides outside the gene matches: 6. The CDR3 contains 15 residues. CDR1 is SGHRS, CDR2 YFSETQ, per germline. The receptor was isolated from a human donor with classical Hodgkin lymphoma. The input for sequencing was peripheral blood mononuclear cells (PBMCs), taken before the second cycle of nivolumab. The chain recombines TRBV5-1 with TRBJ1-5; 8 nucleotides match TRBD1. CDR3 nucleotides: TGCGCCAGCAGCACCGGGACAGGAGACAATCAGCCCCAGCATTTT. Amino acids: CASSTGTGDNQPQHF.